This T cell receptor (beta chain) was found in a study of blood T cell repertoires in COVID-19. Looking at the study overall: The analysed material was cDNA or gDNA that came from T cells, B-cell-depleted T cells, or PBMCs.

TCRdb keeps only in-frame clones here, not all; method: immunoSEQ multiplex PCR. The table records hundreds of thousands of clones, 87% of them present only once. Ages ranged from roughly 18 to 100 years, with residence in about two dozen US areas. Participant-reported clinical history was the basis for cohort assignment. For recovered donors of Cohort 3, there were two negative PCRs, clearance, or symptom resolution. Germline values: CDR1 MGHRA, CDR2 YSYEKL. The CDR3 consists of 15 residues. Losses at the gene ends were 1 base for V and 1 base for J; bases not matched to a gene: 1. The source is a woman between 18 and 30 years old who had recovered from COVID-19. What was sequenced was PBMCs or T cells enriched from blood (not recorded which). The chain links TRBV4-1 to TRBJ2-4, with 7 positions matching TRBD2. The CDR3 reads CASSQVGGAKNIQYF. As DNA, the CDR3 is TGCGCCAGCAGCCAAGTGGGGGGGGCCAAAAACATTCAGTACTTC.